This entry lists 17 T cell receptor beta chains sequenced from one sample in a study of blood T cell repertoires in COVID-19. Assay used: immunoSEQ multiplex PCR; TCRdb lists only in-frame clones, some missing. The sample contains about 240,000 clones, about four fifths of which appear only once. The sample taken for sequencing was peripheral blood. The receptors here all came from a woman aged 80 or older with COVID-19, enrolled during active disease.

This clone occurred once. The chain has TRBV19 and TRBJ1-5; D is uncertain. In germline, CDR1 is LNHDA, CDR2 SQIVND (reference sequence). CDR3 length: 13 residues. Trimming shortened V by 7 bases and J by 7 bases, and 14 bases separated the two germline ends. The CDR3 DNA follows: TGTGCCAGTACCGCAAGGGAGGGACAGCCCCAGCATTTT. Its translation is CASTAREGQPQHF.

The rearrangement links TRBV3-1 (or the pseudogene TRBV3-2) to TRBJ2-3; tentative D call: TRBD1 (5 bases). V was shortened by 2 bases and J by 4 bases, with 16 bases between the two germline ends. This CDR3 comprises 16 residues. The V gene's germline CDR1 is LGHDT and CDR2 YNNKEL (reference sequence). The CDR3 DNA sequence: TGTGCCAGCAGCCAATTTAACCAGGGTGGGGCAGATACGCAGTATTTT. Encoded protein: CASSQFNQGGADTQYF.

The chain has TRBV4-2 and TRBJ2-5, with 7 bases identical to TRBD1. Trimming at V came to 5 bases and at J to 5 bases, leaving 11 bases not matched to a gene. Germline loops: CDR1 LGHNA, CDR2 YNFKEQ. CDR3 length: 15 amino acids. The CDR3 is CASSSGTGERETQYF. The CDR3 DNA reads TGTGCCAGCAGCTCCGGAACAGGGGAAAGGGAGACCCAGTACTTC.

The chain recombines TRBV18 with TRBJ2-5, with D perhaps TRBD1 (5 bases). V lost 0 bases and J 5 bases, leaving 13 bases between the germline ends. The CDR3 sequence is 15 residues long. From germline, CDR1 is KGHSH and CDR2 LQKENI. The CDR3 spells CASSPPGVKAETQYF. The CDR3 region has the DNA TGTGCCAGCTCACCACCAGGGGTGAAAGCGGAGACCCAGTACTTC.

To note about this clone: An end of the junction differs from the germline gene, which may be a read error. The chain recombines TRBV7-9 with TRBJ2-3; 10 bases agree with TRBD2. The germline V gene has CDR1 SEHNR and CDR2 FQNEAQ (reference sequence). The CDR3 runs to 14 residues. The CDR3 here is CASSLAGEGDTQYF. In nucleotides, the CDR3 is TGTGCCAGCAGCCTAGCGGGGGAGGGAGATACGCAGTATTTT.

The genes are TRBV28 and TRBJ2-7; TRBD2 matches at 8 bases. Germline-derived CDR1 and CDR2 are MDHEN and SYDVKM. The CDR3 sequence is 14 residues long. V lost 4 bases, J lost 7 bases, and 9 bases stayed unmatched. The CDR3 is CASSSGGPMLEQYF. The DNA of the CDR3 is TGTGCCAGCAGTTCGGGAGGGCCTATGTTGGAGCAGTACTTC.

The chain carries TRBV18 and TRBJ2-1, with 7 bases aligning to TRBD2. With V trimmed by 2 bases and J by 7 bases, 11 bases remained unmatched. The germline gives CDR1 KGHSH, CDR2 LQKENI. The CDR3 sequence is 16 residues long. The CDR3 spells CASSPSGGGWRNEQFF. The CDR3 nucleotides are TGTGCCAGCTCACCAAGTGGCGGGGGATGGAGGAATGAGCAGTTCTTC.

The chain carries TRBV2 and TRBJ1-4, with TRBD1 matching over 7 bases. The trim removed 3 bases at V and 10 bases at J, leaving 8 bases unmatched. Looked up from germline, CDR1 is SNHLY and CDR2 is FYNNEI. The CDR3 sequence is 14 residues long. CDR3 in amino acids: CASSEVTGAGKLFF. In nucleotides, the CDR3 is TGTGCCAGCAGTGAGGTCACAGGGGCGGGAAAACTGTTTTTT.

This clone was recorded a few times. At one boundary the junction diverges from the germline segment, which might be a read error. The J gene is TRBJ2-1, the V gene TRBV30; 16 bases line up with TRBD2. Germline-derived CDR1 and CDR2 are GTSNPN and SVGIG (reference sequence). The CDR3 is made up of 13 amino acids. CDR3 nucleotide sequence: TGTGCCTGCCGCGGGACTAGCGGGAGGGCCTCGGTCTTC. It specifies CACRGTSGRASVF.

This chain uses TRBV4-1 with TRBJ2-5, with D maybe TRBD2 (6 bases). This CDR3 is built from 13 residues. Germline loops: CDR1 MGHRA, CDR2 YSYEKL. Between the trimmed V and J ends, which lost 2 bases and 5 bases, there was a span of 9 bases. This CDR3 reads CASSQPGGETQYF. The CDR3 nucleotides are TGCGCCAGCAGCCAACCTGGGGGGGAGACCCAGTACTTC.

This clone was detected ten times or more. DNA for the CDR3: TGTGCCAGCAGTTTATCCGGGACAGGGGCCTACGAGCAGTACTTC. This sequence encodes CASSLSGTGAYEQYF. The rearrangement links TRBV27 to TRBJ2-7, with 10 bases aligning to TRBD1. The germline gives CDR1 MNHEY, CDR2 SMNVEV (reference sequence). The CDR3 extends over 15 amino acids. Trimming cost V 0 bases and J 2 bases; bases outside gene matches: 1.

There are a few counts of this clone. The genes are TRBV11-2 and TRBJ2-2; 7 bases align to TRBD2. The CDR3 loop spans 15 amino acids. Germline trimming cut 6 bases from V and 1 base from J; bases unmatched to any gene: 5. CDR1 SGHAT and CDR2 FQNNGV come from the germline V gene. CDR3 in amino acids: CASRTSALNTGELFF. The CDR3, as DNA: TGTGCCAGCAGAACTAGCGCCTTGAACACCGGGGAGCTGTTTTTT. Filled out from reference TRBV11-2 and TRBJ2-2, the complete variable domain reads EAGVAQSPRYKIIEKRQSVAFWCNPISGHATLYWYQQILGQGPKLLIQFQNNGVVDDSQLPKDRFSAERLKGVDSTLKIQPAKLEDSAVYLCASRTSALNTGELFFGEGSRLTVL.

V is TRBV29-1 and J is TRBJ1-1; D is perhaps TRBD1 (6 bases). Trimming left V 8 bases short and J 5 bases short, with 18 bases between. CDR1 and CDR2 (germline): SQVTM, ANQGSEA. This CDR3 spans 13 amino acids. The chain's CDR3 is CSLREGHITEAFF. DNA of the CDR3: TGCAGCTTGAGGGAGGGACACATTACTGAAGCTTTCTTT.

The CDR3 loop is CASSPAGGNSPLHF. The CDR3 bases are TGTGCCAGCTCACCAGCAGGGGGGAATTCACCCCTCCACTTT. The rearrangement links TRBV18 to TRBJ1-6; 7 bases are shared with TRBD1. Germline CDR1 is KGHSH and CDR2 is LQKENI. V was clipped by 2 bases and J by 7 bases; unmatched bases: 2. The CDR3 spans 14 residues.

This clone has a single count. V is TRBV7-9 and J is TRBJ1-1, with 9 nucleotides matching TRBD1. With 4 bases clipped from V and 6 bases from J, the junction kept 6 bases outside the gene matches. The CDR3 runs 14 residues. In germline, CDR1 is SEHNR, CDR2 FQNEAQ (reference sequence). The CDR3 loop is CASSSLGQGSEAFF. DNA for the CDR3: TGTGCCAGCAGCTCACTGGGACAGGGCTCTGAAGCTTTCTTT.

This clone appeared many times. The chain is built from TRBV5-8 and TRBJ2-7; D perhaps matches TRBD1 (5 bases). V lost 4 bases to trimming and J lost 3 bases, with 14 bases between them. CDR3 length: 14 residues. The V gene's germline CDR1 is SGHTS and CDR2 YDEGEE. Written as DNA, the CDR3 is TGTGCCAGCAGCCCTCATCGGCAGGGCTACGAGCAGTACTTC. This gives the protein CASSPHRQGYEQYF.

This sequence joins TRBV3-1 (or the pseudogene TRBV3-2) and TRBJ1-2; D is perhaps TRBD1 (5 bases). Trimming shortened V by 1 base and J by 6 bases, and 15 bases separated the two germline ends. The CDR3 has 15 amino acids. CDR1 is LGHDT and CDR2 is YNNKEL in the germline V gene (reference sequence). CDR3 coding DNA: TGTGCCAGCAGCCAAGCTCTTCTGGGGCACCATGGCTACACCTTC. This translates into CASSQALLGHHGYTF.